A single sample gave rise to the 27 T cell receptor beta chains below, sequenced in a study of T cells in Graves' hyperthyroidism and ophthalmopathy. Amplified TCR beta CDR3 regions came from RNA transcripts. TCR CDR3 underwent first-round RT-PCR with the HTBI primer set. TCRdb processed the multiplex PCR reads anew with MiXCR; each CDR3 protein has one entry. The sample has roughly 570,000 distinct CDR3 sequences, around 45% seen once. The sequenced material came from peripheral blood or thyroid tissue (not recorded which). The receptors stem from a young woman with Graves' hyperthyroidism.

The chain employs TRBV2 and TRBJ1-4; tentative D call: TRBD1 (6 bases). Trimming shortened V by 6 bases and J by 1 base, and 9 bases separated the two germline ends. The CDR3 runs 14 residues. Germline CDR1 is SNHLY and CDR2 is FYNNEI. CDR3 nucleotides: TGTGCCAGCAGCCAGGGACAAACTAATGAAAAACTGTTTTTT. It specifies CASSQGQTNEKLFF.

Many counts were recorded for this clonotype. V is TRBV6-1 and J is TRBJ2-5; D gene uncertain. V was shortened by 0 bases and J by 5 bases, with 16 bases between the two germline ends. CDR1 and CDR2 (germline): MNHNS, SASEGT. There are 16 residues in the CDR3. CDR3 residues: CASSEALAWVQETQYF. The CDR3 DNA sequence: TGTGCCAGCAGTGAAGCCCTCGCGTGGGTACAGGAGACCCAGTACTTC.

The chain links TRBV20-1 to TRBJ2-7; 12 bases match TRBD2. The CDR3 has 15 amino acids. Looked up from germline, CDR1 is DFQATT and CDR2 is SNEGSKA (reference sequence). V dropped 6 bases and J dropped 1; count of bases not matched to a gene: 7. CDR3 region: CSAPSGRAPSYEQYF. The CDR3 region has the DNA TGCAGTGCCCCTAGCGGGAGGGCCCCATCCTACGAGCAGTACTTC.

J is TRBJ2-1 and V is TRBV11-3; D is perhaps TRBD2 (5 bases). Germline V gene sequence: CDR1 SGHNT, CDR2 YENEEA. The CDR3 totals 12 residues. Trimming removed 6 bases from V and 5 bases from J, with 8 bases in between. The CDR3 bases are TGTGCCAGCAGACTAGGGCACAATGAGCAGTTCTTC. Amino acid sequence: CASRLGHNEQFF.

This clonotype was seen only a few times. CDR3 in DNA: TGTGCCAGCGGTCAAGGGATCTCTGGAAACACCATATATTTT. This codes for CASGQGISGNTIYF. V usage is TRBV27 and J usage is TRBJ1-3; D gene unclear. Looked up from germline, CDR1 is MNHEY and CDR2 is SMNVEV (reference sequence). V shed 8 bases and J shed 0 bases, with 11 bases lying between them. CDR3 size: 14 residues.

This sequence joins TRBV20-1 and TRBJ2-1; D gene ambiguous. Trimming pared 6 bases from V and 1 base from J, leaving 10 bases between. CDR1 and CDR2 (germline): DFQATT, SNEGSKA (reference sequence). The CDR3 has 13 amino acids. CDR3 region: CSAPTESYNEQFF. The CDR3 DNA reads TGCAGTGCCCCGACGGAATCCTACAATGAGCAGTTCTTC.

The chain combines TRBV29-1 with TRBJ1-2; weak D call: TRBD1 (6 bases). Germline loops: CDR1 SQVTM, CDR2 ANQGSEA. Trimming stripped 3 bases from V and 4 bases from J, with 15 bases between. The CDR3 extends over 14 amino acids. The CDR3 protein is CSVDTGPEIYGYTF. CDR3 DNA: TGCAGCGTTGACACAGGGCCGGAAATCTATGGCTACACCTTC.

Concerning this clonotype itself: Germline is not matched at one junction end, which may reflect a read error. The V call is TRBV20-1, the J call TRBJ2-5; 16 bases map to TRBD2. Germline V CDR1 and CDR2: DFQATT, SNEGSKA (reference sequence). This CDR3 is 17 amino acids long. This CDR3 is CSASTGTSGRAQKTQYF. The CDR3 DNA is TGCAGTGCCTCGACCGGGACTAGCGGGAGGGCCCAAAAGACCCAGTACTTC.

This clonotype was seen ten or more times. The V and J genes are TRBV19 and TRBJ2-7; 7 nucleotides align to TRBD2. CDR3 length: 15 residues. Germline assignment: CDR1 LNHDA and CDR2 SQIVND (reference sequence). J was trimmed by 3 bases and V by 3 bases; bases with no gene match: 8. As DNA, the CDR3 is TGTGCCAGTAGTATCGGGCGCGGGGGAGACTACGAGCAGTACTTC. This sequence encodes CASSIGRGGDYEQYF.

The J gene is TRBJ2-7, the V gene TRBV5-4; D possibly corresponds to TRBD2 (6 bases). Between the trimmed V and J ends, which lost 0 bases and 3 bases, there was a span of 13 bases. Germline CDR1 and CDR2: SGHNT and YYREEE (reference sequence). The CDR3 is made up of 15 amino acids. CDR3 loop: CASSLGAPGVYEQYF. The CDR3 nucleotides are TGTGCCAGCAGCTTGGGGGCCCCGGGGGTCTACGAGCAGTACTTC.

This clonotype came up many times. This CDR3 is CASSLGAGSSGELFF. DNA for the CDR3: TGTGCCAGCAGCTTAGGAGCGGGGAGTTCGGGGGAGCTGTTTTTT. The rearrangement uses TRBV11-2 and TRBJ2-2, with 7 bases matching TRBD2. The length of the CDR3 is 15 residues. J was trimmed by 8 bases and V by 1 base; bases with no gene match: 7. Looked up from germline, CDR1 is SGHAT and CDR2 is FQNNGV.

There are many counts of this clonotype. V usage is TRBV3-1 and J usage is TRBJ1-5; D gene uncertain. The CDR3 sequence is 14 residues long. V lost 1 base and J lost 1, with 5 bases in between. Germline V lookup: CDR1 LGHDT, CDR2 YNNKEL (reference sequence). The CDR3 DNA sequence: TGTGCCAGCAGCCAAGCGGGGAGCAATCAGCCCCAGCATTTT. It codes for CASSQAGSNQPQHF.

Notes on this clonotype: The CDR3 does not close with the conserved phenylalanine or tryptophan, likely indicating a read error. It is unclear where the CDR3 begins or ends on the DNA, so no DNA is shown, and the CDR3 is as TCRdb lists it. CDR3 loop: CASSLGATTRGYSYEQCL. The rearrangement joins TRBV5-1 to TRBJ2-7; TRBD2, the table's D call, lacks a check against the DNA. The CDR3 contains 18 residues when both ends are counted. Germline V CDR1 and CDR2: SGHRS, YFSETQ.

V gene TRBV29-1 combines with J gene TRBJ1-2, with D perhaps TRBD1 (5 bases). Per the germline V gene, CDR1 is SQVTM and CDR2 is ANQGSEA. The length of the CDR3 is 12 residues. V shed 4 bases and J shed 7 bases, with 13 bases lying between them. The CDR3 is CSVVGGGLGYTF. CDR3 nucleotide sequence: TGCAGCGTTGTTGGGGGAGGGCTTGGCTACACCTTC.

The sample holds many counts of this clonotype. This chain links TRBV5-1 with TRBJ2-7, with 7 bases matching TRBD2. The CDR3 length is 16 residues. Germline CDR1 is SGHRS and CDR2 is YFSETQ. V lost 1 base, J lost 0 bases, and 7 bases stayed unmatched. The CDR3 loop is CASSLFVGGISYEQYF. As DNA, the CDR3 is TGCGCCAGCAGCTTGTTCGTGGGAGGGATCTCCTACGAGCAGTACTTC.

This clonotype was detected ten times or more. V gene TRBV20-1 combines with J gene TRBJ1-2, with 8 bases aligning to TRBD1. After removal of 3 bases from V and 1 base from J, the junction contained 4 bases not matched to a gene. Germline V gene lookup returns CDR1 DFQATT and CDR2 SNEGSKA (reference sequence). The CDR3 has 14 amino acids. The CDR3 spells CSARVTGGNYGYTF. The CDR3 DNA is TGCAGTGCTAGGGTCACAGGGGGTAACTATGGCTACACCTTC.

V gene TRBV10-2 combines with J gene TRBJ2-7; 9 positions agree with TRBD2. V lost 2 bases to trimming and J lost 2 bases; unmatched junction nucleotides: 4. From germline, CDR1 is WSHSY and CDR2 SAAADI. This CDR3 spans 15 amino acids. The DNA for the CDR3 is TGCGCCAGCAGTGAGGGACTAGCGAGGACCTACGAGCAGTACTTC. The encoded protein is CASSEGLARTYEQYF.

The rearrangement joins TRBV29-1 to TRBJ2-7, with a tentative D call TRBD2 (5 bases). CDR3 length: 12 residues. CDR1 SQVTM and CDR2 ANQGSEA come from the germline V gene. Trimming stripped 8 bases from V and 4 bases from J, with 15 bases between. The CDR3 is CSSRRRAYEQYF. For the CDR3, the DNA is TGCAGCTCTCGGCGGCGGGCATACGAGCAGTACTTC.

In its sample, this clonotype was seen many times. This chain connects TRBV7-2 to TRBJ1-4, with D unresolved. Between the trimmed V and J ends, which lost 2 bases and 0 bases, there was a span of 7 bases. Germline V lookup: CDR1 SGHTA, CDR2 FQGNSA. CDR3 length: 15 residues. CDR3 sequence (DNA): TGTGCCAGCAGCTTACTCCCTGCAACTAATGAAAAACTGTTTTTT. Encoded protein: CASSLLPATNEKLFF. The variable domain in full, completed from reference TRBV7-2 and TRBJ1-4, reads GAGVSQSPSNKVTEKGKDVELRCDPISGHTALYWYRQSLGQGLEFLIYFQGNSAPDKSGLPSDRFSAERTGGSVSTLTIQRTQQEDSAVYLCASSLLPATNEKLFFGSGTQLSVL.

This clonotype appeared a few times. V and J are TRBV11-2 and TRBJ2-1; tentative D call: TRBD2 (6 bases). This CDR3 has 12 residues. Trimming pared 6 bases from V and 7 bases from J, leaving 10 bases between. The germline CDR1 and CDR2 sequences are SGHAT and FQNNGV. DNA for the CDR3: TGTGCCAGCAGGAAGGAGGGGAATGAGCAGTTCTTC. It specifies CASRKEGNEQFF.

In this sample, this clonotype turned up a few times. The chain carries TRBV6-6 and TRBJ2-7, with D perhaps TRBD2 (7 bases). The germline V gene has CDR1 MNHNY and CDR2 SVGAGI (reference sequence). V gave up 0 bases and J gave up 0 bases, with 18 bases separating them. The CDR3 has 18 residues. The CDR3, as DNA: TGTGCCAGCAGTTACTCAGGGGGGGGGGCAGGCAGCTCCTACGAGCAGTACTTC. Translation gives CASSYSGGGAGSSYEQYF.

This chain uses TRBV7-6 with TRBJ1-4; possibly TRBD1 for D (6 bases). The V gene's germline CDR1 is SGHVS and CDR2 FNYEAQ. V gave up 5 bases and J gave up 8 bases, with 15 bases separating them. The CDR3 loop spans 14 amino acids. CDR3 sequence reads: CASSRGDEQEKLFF. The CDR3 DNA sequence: TGTGCCAGCAGCAGGGGGGACGAGCAGGAAAAACTGTTTTTT.

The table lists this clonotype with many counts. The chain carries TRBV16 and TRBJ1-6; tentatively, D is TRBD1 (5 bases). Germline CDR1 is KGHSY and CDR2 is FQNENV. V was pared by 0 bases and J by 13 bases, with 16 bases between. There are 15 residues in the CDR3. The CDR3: CASSQSSAGLTPLHF. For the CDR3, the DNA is TGTGCCAGCAGCCAATCATCAGCGGGGCTTACGCCCCTCCACTTT.

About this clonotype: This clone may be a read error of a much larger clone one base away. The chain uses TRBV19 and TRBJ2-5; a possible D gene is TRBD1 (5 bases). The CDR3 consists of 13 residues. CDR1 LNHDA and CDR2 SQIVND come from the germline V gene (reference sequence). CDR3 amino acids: CASSIGREETRYF. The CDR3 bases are TGTGCCAGTAGTATCGGCAGGGAAGAGACCCGGTACTTC.

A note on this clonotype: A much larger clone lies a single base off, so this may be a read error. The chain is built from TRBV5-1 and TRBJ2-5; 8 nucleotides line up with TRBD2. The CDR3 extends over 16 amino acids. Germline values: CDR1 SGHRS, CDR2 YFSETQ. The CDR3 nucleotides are TGCGCCAACAGCTTGTGGGTTAGCGGGATCCAAGAGACCCAGTACTTC. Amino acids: CANSLWVSGIQETQYF.

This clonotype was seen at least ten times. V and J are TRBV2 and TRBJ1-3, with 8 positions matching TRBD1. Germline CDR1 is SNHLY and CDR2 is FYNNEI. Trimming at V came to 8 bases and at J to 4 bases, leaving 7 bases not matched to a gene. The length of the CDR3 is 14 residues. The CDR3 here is CASAGQGGGNTIYF. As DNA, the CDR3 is TGTGCCAGCGCCGGACAGGGCGGGGGAAACACCATATATTTT.

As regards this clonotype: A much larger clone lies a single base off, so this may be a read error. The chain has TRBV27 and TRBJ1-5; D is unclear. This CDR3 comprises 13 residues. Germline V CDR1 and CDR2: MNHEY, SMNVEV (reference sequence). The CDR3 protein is CASSPSSYQPEHF. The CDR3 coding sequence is TGTGCCAGCAGTCCCTCCAGTTATCAGCCCGAGCATTTT.